Each of the 3 T cell receptor beta chains below was sequenced from the same sample in a study of siplizumab effects on memory and regulatory T cells (dated by TCRdb to between 2019 and 2020). The library relied on the immunoSEQ multiplex PCR assay. The immuneACCESS repertoire file appears here via TCRdb, limited to in-frame rearrangements. These files lack a portion of the clones; in checked studies, under half of the deficit traces to unresolved V genes, and the cause of the others is not known. The sample table lists roughly 26,000 clones, 65% to 90% of them with a count of one. The ten largest account for about 25% of the sample. Sequencing was performed on memory CD4+ T cells sorted from blood. Per the publication, the cell subset or site label means: unstimulated CD4+ memory T cells. Receptors were obtained from a human donor in good health.

The chain carries TRBV25-1 and TRBJ2-2; D unresolved. The CDR3 length is 16 residues. V was shortened by 2 bases and J by 0 bases, with 10 bases between the two germline ends. Germline V gives CDR1 MGHDK, CDR2 SYGVNS. In DNA, the CDR3 is TGTGCCAGCAGTGAACGAGACACGGCGAACACCGGGGAGCTGTTTTTT. Its protein is CASSERDTANTGELFF.

V and J are TRBV7-2 and TRBJ1-1; the match to TRBD1 covers 8 bases. Trimming took 3 bases from V and 1 from J; bases not matched to a gene: 4. Germline V gives CDR1 SGHTA, CDR2 FQGNSA. The CDR3 is made up of 15 amino acids. The CDR3 region is CASSFLQGGNTEAFF. The DNA of the CDR3 is TGTGCCAGCAGCTTCTTACAGGGGGGGAACACTGAAGCTTTCTTT. The full variable domain, with the rest looked up from reference TRBV7-2 and TRBJ1-1, is GAGVSQSPSNKVTEKGKDVELRCDPISGHTALYWYRQSLGQGLEFLIYFQGNSAPDKSGLPSDRFSAERTGGSVSTLTIQRTQQEDSAVYLCASSFLQGGNTEAFFGQGTRLTVV.

This clone was seen only a few times. The V call is TRBV5-1, the J call TRBJ2-7; 7 nucleotides align to TRBD1. There are 15 residues in the CDR3. Germline CDR1 SGHRS, CDR2 YFSETQ. V lost 2 bases and J lost 0; bases outside the gene matches: 5. The CDR3 protein is CASSFRDSSSYEQYF. The CDR3 nucleotides read TGCGCCAGCAGCTTCCGGGACAGTAGCTCCTACGAGCAGTACTTC.